This T cell receptor beta chain emerged from a study of early T cells in non-severe SARS-CoV-2 infection. By its share, this clonotype is medium-sized (0.01 to 0.1%). Antigen: not known. The CDR3 is made up of 16 amino acids. Germline CDR1 and CDR2: MNHNS and SASEGT. The V and J ends lost 0 bases and 1 base respectively, with 12 bases between them. In the library, individual cDNA molecules carried attached unique molecular identifiers. One entry per CDR3 protein results from TCRdb running MiXCR on the 5' RACE reads. The top ten hold 5.9% of the sample, which has some 71,000 distinct CDR3 sequences, about 10% seen once. Points from the study as a whole: Matching against VDJdb likely underestimated virus-specific expansions, favoring anti-spike CD8.

The specimen was whole blood. V is TRBV6-1 and J is TRBJ2-5; a possible D gene is TRBD1 (6 bases). The TCR sequence derives from an adult who was a healthcare worker with PCR-confirmed SARS-CoV-2 infection or an uninfected control (not recorded which). The CDR3 nucleotides read TGTGCCAGCAGTGAAGCGATCGGGACAACCCAAGAGACCCAGTACTTC. Protein: CASSEAIGTTQETQYF.